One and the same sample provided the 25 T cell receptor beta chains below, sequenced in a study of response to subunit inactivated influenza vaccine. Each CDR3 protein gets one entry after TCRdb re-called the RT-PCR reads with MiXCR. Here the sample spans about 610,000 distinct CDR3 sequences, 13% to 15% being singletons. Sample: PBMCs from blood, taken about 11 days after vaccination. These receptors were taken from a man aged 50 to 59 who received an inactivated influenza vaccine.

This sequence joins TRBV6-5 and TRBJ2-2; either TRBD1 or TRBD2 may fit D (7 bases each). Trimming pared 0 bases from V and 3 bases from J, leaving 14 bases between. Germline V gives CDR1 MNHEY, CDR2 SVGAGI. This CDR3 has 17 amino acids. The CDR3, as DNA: TGTGCCAGCAGTTACTCTTACAGGGGAGGGGACACCGGGGAGCTGTTTTTT. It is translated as CASSYSYRGGDTGELFF.

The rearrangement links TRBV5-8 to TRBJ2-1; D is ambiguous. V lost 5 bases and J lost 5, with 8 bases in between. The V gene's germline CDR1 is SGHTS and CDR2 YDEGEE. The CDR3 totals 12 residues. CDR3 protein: CASSSRHNEQFF. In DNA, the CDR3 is TGTGCCAGCAGTTCGAGGCACAATGAGCAGTTCTTC.

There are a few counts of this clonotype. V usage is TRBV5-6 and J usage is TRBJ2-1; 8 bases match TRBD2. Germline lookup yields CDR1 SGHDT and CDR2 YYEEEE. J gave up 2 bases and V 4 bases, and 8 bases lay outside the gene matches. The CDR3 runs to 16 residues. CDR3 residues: CASSRKYGGAYNEQFF. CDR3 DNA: TGTGCCAGCAGCCGGAAATACGGGGGGGCCTACAATGAGCAGTTCTTC.

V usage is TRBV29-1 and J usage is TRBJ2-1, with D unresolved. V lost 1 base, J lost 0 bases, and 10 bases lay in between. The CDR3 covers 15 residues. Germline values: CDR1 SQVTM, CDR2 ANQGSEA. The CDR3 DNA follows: TGCAGCGTTGAAGTTTGGGCAAGCTCCTACAATGAGCAGTTCTTC. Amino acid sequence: CSVEVWASSYNEQFF.

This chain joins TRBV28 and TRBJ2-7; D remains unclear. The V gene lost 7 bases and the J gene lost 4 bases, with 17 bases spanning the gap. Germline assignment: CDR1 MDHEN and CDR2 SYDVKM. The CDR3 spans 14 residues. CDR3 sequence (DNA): TGTGCCAGCAAACGGGTCGTGGGCGGTTACGAGCAGTACTTC. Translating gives CASKRVVGGYEQYF.

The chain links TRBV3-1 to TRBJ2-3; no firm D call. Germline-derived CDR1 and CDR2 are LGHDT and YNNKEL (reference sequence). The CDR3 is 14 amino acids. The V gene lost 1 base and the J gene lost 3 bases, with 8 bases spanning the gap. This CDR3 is CASSQGYHTDTQYF. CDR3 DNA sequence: TGTGCCAGCAGCCAAGGGTACCATACAGATACGCAGTATTTT.

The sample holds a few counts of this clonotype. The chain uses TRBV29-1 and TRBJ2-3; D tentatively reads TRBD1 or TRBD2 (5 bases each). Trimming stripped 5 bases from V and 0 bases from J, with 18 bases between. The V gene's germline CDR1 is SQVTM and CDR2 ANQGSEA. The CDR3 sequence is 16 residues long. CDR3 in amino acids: CSVRGKDGASTDTQYF. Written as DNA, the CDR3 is TGCAGCGTTCGGGGAAAAGACGGGGCTAGCACAGATACGCAGTATTTT.

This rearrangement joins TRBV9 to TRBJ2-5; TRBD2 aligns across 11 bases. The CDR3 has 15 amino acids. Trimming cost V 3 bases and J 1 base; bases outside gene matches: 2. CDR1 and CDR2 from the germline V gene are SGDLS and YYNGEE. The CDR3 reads CASSGLAGSQETQYF. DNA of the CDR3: TGTGCCAGCAGCGGACTAGCGGGGTCCCAAGAGACCCAGTACTTC.

The chain's CDR3 is CASSKREADTQYF. The DNA of the CDR3 is TGTGCCAGCAGTAAACGGGAGGCAGATACGCAGTATTTT. The rearrangement joins TRBV6-6 to TRBJ2-3, with 7 bases matching TRBD2. The CDR3 has 13 residues. The V gene's germline CDR1 is MNHNY and CDR2 SVGAGI (reference sequence). V was pared by 5 bases and J by 4 bases, with 3 bases of the junction left unmatched.

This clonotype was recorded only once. The CDR3 spells CASSQDPQGVETQYF. DNA of the CDR3: TGCGCCAGCAGCCAAGATCCCCAGGGGGTAGAGACCCAGTACTTC. V gene TRBV4-1 combines with J gene TRBJ2-5; 7 bases match TRBD1. The CDR3 runs 15 residues. Germline trimming cut 0 bases from V and 4 bases from J; bases unmatched to any gene: 5. Germline V gene sequence: CDR1 MGHRA, CDR2 YSYEKL.

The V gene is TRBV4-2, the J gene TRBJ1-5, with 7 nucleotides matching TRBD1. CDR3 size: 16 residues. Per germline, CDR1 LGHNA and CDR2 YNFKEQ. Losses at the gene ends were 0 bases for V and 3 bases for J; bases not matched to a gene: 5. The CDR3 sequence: CASSQDRGQTNQPQHF. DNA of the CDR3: TGTGCCAGCAGCCAAGATCGGGGACAGACCAATCAGCCCCAGCATTTT.

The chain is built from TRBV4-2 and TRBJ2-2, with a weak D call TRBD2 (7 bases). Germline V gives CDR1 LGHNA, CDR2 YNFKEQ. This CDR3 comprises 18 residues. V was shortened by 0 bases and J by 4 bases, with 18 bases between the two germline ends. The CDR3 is CASSQDFGRGGTTGELFF. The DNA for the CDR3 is TGTGCCAGCAGCCAAGATTTCGGCAGGGGAGGGACCACCGGGGAGCTGTTTTTT.

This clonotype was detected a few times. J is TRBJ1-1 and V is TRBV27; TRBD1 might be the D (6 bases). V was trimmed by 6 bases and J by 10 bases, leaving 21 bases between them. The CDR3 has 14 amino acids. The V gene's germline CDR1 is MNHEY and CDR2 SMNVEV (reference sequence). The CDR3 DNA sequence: TGTGCCAGCAGCCCATGGGGGGCCCCTGACGGAGCTTTCTTT. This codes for CASSPWGAPDGAFF.

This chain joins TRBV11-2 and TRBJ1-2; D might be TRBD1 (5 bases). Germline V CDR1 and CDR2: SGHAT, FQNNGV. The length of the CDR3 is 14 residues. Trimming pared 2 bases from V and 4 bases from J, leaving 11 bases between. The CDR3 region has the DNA TGTGCCAGCAGCTTACAGGGTTTTACCTATGGCTACACCTTC. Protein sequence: CASSLQGFTYGYTF.

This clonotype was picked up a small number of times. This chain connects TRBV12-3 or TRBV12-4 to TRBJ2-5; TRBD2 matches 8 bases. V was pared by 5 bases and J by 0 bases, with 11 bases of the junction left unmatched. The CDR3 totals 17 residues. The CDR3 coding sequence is TGTGCCAGCAGTCCCTTTGTTAGCGGGGTTTACCAAGAGACCCAGTACTTC. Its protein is CASSPFVSGVYQETQYF.

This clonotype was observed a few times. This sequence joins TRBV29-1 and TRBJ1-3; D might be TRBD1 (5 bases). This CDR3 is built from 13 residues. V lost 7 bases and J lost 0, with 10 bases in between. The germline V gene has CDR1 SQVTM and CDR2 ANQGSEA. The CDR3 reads CSGTGNSGNTIYF. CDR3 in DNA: TGCAGCGGAACAGGAAACTCTGGAAACACCATATATTTT.

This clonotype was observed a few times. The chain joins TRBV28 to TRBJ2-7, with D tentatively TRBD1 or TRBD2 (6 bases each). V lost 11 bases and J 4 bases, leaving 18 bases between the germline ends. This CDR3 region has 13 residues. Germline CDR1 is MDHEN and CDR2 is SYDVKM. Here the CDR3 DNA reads TGTGCCTCCACTGAGGGGGACTTGTACGAGCAGTACTTC. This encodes CASTEGDLYEQYF.

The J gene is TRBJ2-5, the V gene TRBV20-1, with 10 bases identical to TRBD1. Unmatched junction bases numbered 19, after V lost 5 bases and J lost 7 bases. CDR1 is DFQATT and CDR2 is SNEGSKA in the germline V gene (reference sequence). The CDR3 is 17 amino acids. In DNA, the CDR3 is TGCAGTGCTGCCGGGACAGGGGTTCAGGGGGGGGAGTGGACCCAGTACTTC. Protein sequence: CSAAGTGVQGGEWTQYF.

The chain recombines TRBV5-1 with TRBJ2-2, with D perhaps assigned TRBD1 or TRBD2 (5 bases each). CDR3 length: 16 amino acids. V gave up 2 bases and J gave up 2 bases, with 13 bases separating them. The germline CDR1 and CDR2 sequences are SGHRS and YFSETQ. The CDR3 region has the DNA TGCGCCAGCAGCTTACCGGGACCGACAAACACCGGGGAGCTGTTTTTT. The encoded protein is CASSLPGPTNTGELFF.

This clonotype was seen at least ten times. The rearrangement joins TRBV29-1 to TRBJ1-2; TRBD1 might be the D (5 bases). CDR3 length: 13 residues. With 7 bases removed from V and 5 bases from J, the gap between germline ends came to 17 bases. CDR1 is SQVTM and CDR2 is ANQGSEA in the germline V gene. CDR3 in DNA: TGCAGCGCCCAAGAAGGGGACCTATATGGCTACACCTTC. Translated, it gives CSAQEGDLYGYTF.

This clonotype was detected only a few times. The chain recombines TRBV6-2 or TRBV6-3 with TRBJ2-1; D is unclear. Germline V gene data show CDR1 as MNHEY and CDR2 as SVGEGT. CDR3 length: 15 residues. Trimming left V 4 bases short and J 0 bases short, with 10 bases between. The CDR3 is CASSFVRGSYNEQFF. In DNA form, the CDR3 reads TGTGCCAGCAGTTTCGTTCGTGGCTCCTACAATGAGCAGTTCTTC.

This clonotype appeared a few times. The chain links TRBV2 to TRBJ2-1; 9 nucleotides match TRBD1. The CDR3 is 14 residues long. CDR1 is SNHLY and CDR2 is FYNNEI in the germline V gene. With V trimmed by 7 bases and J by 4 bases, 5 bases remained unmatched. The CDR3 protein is CASKRDREYNEQFF. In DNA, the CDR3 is TGTGCCAGCAAAAGGGACAGGGAGTACAATGAGCAGTTCTTC.

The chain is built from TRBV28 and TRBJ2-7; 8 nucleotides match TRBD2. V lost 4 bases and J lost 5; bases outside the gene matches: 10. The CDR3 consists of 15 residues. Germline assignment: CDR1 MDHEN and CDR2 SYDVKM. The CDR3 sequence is CASSSPRGDINEQYF. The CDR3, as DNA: TGTGCCAGCAGTTCCCCGCGGGGGGACATCAACGAGCAGTACTTC.

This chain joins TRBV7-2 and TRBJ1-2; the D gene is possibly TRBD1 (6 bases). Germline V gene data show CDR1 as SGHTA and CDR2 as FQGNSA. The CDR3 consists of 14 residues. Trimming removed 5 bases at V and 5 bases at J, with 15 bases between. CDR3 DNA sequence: TGTGCCAGCAGCCTAGGGGGGAAGTCTTATGGCTACACCTTC. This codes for CASSLGGKSYGYTF.

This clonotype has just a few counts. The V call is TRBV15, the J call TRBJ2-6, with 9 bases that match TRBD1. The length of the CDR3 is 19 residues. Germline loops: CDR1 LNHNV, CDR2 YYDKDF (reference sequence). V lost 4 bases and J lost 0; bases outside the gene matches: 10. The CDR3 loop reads CATSKGQGRGSSGANVLTF. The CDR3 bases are TGTGCCACCAGCAAGGGACAGGGTAGGGGTTCCTCTGGGGCCAACGTCCTGACTTTC.